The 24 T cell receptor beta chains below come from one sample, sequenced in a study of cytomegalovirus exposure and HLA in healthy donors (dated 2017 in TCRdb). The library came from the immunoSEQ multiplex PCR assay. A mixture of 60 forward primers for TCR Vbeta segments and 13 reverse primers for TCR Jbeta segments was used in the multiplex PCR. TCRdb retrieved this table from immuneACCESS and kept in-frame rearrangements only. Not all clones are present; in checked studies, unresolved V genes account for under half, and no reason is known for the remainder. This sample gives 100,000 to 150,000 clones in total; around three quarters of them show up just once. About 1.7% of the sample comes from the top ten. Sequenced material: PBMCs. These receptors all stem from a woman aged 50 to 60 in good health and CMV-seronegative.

The CDR3 loop is CASSRTDSTDTQYF. The DNA of the CDR3 is TGCGCCAGCAGCCGGACGGACTCAACAGATACGCAGTATTTT. This chain connects TRBV5-1 to TRBJ2-3; D possibly corresponds to TRBD2 (5 bases). V was trimmed by 4 bases and J by 3 bases, leaving 12 bases between them. From germline, CDR1 is SGHRS and CDR2 YFSETQ. CDR3 size: 14 residues.

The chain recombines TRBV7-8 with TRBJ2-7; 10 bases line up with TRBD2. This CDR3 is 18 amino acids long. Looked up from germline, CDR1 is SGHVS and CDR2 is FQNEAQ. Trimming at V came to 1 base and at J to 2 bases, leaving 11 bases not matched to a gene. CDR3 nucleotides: TGTGCCAGCAGCTTAGAGGCTAGCGGGAGTTTGGGAGCCTACGAGCAGTACTTC. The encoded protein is CASSLEASGSLGAYEQYF.

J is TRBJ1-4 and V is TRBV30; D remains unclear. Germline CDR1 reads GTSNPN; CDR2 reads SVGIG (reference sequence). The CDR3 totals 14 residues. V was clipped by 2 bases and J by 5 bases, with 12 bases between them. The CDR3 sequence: CAWSPGPRNEKLFF. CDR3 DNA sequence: TGTGCCTGGAGTCCGGGTCCGAGAAATGAAAAACTGTTTTTT. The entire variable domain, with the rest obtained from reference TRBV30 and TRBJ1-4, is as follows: SQTIHQWPATLVQPVGSPLSLECTVEGTSNPNLYWYRQAAGRGLQLLFYSVGIGQISSEVPQNLSASRPQDRQFILSSKKLLLSDSGFYLCAWSPGPRNEKLFFGSGTQLSVL.

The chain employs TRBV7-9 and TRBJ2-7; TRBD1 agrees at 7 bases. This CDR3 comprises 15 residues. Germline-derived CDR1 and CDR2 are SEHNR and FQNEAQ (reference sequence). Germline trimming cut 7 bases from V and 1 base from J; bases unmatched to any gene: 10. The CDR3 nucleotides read TGTGCCAGCAACGCCGCCGACAGGGCGTCCTACGAGCAGTACTTC. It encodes CASNAADRASYEQYF.

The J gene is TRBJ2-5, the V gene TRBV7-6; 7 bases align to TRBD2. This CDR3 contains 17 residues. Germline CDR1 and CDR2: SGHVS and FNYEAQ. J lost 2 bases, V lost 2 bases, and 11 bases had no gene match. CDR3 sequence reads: CASSLRLAGDRQETQYF. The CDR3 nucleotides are TGTGCCAGCAGCTTACGTCTTGCGGGAGATCGGCAAGAGACCCAGTACTTC.

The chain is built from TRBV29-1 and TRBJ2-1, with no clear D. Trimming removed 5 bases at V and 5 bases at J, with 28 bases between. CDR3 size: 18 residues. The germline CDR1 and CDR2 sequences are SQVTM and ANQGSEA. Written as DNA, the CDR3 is TGCAGCGTTACCCTGGGTGGTCGAGTTAGCATAGGAGACAATGAGCAGTTCTTC. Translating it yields CSVTLGGRVSIGDNEQFF.

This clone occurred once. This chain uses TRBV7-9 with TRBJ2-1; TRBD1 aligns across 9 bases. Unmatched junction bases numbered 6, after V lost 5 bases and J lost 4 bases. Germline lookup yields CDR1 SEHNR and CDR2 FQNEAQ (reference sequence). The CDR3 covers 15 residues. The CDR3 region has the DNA TGTGCCAGCAGCAGGGACAGGGCCGTGTACAATGAGCAGTTCTTC. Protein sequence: CASSRDRAVYNEQFF.

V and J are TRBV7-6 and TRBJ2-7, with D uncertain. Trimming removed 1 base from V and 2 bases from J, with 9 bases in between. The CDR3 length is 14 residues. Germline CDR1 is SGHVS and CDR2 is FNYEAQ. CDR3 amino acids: CASSLDPGAYEQYF. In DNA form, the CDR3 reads TGTGCCAGCAGCTTAGATCCTGGAGCCTACGAGCAGTACTTC. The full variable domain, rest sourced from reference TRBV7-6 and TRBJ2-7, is GAGVSQSPRYKVTKRGQDVALRCDPISGHVSLYWYRQALGQGPEFLTYFNYEAQQDKSGLPNDRFSAERPEGSISTLTIQRTEQRDSAMYRCASSLDPGAYEQYFGPGTRLTVT.

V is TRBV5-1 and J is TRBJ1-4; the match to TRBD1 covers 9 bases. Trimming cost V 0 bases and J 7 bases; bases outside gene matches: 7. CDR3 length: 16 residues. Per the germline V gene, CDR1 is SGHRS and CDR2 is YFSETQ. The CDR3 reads CASSLVPGQGGEKLFF. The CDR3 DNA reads TGCGCCAGCAGCTTGGTCCCGGGACAGGGCGGTGAAAAACTGTTTTTT.

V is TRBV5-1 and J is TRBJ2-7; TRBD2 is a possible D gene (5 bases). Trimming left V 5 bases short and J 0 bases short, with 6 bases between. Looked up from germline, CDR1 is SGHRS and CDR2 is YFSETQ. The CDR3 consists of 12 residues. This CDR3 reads CASRRDSYEQYF. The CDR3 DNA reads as TGCGCCAGCAGGAGGGACTCCTACGAGCAGTACTTC. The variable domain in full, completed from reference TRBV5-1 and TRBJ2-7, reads KAGVTQTPRYLIKTRGQQVTLSCSPISGHRSVSWYQQTPGQGLQFLFEYFSETQRNKGNFPGRFSGRQFSNSRSEMNVSTLELGDSALYLCASRRDSYEQYFGPGTRLTVT.

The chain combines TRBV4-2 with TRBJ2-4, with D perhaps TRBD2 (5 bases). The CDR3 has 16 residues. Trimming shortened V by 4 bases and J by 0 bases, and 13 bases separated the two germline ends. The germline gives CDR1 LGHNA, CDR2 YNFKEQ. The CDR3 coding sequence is TGTGCCAGCAGCCCAGAAACCGGGGTAGCCAAAAACATTCAGTACTTC. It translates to CASSPETGVAKNIQYF.

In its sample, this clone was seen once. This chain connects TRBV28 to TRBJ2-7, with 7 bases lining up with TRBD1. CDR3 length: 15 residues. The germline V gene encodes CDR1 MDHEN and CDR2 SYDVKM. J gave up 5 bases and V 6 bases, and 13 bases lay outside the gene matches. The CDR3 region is CASSPLGQSYDEQYF. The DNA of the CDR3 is TGTGCCAGCAGCCCCTTGGGACAGTCCTATGACGAGCAGTACTTC.

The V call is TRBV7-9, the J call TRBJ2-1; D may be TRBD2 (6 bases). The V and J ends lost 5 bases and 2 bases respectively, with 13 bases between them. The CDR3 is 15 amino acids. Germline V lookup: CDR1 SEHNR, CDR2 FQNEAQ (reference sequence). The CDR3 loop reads CASSPRLGAYNEQFF. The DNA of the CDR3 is TGTGCCAGCAGCCCACGACTAGGGGCCTACAATGAGCAGTTCTTC.

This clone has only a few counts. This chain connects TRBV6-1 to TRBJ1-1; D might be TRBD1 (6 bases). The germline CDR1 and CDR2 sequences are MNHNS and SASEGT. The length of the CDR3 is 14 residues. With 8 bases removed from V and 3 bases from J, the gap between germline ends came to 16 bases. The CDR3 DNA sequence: TGTGCCAGCGGCCTTGGGGGCTGGGACACTGAAGCTTTCTTT. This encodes CASGLGGWDTEAFF.

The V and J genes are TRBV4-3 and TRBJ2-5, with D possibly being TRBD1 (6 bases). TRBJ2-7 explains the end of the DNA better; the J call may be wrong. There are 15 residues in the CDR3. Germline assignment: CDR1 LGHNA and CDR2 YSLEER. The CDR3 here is CASSQDQDSYYEQYF. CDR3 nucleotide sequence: TGCGCCAGCAGCCAAGATCAGGACAGTTACTACGAGCAGTACTTC.

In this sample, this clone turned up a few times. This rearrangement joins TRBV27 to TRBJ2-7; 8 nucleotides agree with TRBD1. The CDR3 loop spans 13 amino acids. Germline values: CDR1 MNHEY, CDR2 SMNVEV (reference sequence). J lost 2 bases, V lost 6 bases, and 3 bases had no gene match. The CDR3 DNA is TGTGCCAGCAGCGCACAGGGGGCCTACGAGCAGTACTTC. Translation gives CASSAQGAYEQYF.

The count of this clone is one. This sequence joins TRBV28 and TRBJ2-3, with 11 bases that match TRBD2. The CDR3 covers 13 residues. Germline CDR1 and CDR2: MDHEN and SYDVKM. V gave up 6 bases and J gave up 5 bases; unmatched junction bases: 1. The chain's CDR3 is CASRLAGEDTQYF. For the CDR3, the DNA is TGTGCCAGCAGACTAGCGGGAGAAGATACGCAGTATTTT.

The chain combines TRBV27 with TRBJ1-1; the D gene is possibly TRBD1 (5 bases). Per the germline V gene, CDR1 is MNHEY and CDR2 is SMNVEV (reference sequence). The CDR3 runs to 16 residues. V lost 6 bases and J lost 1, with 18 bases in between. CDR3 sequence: CASRPSGTVPNTEAFF. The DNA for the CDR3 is TGTGCCAGCAGACCCTCCGGGACTGTGCCGAACACTGAAGCTTTCTTT.

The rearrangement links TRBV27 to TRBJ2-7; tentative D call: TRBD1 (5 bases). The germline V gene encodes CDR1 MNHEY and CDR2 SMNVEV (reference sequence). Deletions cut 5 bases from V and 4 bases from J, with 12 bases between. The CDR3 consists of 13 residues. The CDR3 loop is CASSVRQRYEQYF. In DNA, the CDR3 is TGTGCCAGCAGTGTGCGACAGCGATACGAGCAGTACTTC.

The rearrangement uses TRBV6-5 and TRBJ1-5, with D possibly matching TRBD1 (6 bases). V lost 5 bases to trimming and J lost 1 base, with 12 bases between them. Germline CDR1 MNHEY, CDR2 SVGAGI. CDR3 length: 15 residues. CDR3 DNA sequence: TGTGCCAGCAGTGCCCGAACAGGGAGCAATCAGCCCCAGCATTTT. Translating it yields CASSARTGSNQPQHF.

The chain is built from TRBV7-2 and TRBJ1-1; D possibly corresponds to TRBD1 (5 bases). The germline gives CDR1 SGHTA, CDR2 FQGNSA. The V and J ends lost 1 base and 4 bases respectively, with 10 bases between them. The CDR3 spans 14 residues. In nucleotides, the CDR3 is TGTGCCAGCAGCTTAGATACCGGGGGCACTGAAGCTTTCTTT. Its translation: CASSLDTGGTEAFF.

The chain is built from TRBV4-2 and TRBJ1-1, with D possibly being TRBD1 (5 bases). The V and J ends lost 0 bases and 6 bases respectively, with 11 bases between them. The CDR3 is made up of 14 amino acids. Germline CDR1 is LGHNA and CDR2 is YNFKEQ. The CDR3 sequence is CASSQEGWGAEAFF. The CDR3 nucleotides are TGTGCCAGCAGCCAAGAAGGATGGGGGGCTGAAGCTTTCTTT.

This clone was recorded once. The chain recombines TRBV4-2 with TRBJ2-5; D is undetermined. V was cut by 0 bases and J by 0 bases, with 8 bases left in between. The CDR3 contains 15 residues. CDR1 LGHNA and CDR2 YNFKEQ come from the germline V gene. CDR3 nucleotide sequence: TGTGCCAGCAGCCAAGAGGCGACATACCAAGAGACCCAGTACTTC. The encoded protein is CASSQEATYQETQYF.

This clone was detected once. CDR3 residues: CASRAPGGWGEKLFF. The CDR3 DNA reads TGTGCCAGCAGAGCCCCAGGGGGCTGGGGTGAAAAACTGTTTTTT. The genes are TRBV6-5 and TRBJ1-4, with TRBD1 identical over 8 bases. This CDR3 has 15 residues. Losses at the gene ends were 6 bases for V and 7 bases for J; bases not matched to a gene: 10. Germline CDR1 is MNHEY and CDR2 is SVGAGI.